The 20 T cell receptor beta chains reported below all come from one sample, sequenced in a study of blood T cells in healthy people across ages (dated by TCRdb to the mid-2010s). Library generation was performed with 5' RACE. The sequencing machine was an Illumina HiSeq 2500. The second PCR ran for about 6 to 12 cycles and used a J-beta primer mix along with a sample-barcoded 5' primer. TCRdb took the public reads, trimmed them with fastp at Q25, ran MiXCR for clone calling and kept in-frame beta chains. Rows merge per CDR3 protein into single entries with the most common DNA and genes. The sample table contains approximately 1,000,000 distinct CDR3 sequences; only one count was recorded for 45% of them. The ten largest clonotypes hold approximately 17% of the sample. The sequenced sample was blood. These TCRs come from a woman aged 55-70 years in good health.

This chain connects TRBV20-1 to TRBJ2-5, with TRBD1 as a possible D gene (6 bases). Germline V gene lookup returns CDR1 DFQATT and CDR2 SNEGSKA (reference sequence). The CDR3 totals 19 residues. V gave up 0 bases and J gave up 0 bases, with 23 bases separating them. CDR3 DNA sequence: TGCAGTGCTAGAGATGATATCCAAAGGGGACAAATAAACCAAGAGACCCAGTACTTC. As protein: CSARDDIQRGQINQETQYF.

V is TRBV9 and J is TRBJ1-6; 9 positions match TRBD1. The CDR3 covers 15 residues. V shed 4 bases, J shed 12 bases, and the junction held 11 bases outside the gene matches. The V gene's germline CDR1 is SGDLS and CDR2 YYNGEE. The CDR3 nucleotides are TGTGCCAGCAGCCTAGGGACAGGGATCTTGGTACCCCTCCACTTT. Protein sequence: CASSLGTGILVPLHF.

The V and J genes are TRBV5-1 and TRBJ2-7; no reliable D call. With 0 bases removed from V and 5 bases from J, the gap between germline ends came to 12 bases. This CDR3 comprises 14 residues. Germline V gives CDR1 SGHRS, CDR2 YFSETQ. The CDR3 loop is CASSLAQEANEQYF. CDR3 sequence (DNA): TGCGCCAGCAGCTTGGCCCAAGAGGCCAACGAGCAGTACTTC.

Only a few counts were recorded for this clonotype. V gene TRBV10-3 combines with J gene TRBJ1-2; 8 bases fit TRBD1. Trimming cost V 4 bases and J 2 bases; bases outside gene matches: 6. Germline CDR1 ENHRY, CDR2 SYGVKD. CDR3 length equals 15 residues. The CDR3 loop reads CAISGTGRRNYGYTF. Written as DNA, the CDR3 is TGTGCCATCAGTGGGACAGGGAGACGAAACTATGGCTACACCTTC.

This clonotype has more than one count but fewer than ten. V is TRBV6-1 and J is TRBJ2-3, with 11 nucleotides matching TRBD2. The germline CDR1 and CDR2 sequences are MNHNS and SASEGT. The trim removed 7 bases at V and 8 bases at J, leaving 14 bases unmatched. CDR3 size: 16 residues. DNA of the CDR3: TGTGCCAGCAATGCACTAGCGGGAGTGGTCGAAGGTACGCAGTATTTT. It specifies CASNALAGVVEGTQYF.

This chain joins TRBV5-5 and TRBJ1-6; D is ambiguous. The germline V and J ends were trimmed by 0 bases and 10 bases, with 14 bases remaining between them. The CDR3 extends over 15 amino acids. The germline CDR1 and CDR2 sequences are SGHKS and YYEKEE (reference sequence). The CDR3 region has the DNA TGTGCCAGCAGCTTGGCTGAGGAAGCCTTATCACCCCTCCACTTT. It yields the protein CASSLAEEALSPLHF.

The chain combines TRBV24-1 with TRBJ2-5; D possibly corresponds to TRBD2 (6 bases). Deletions cut 1 base from V and 5 bases from J, with 10 bases between. Germline V gene sequence: CDR1 KGHDR, CDR2 SFDVKD. This CDR3 has 14 residues. CDR3 sequence reads: CATSDFAGSETQYF. CDR3 in DNA: TGTGCCACCAGTGATTTCGCGGGATCGGAGACCCAGTACTTC.

The genes are TRBV30 and TRBJ1-5; 8 bases map to TRBD1. Trimming at V came to 1 base and at J to 4 bases, leaving 3 bases not matched to a gene. In germline, CDR1 is GTSNPN, CDR2 SVGIG (reference sequence). The CDR3 length is 14 residues. CDR3 protein: CAWSGTGGNQPQHF. The CDR3 bases are TGTGCCTGGAGTGGCACAGGGGGGAATCAGCCCCAGCATTTT.

The gene calls are TRBV6-6 and TRBJ2-1; tentative D call: TRBD2 (5 bases). The CDR3 spans 16 residues. Trimming took off 4 bases at V and 4 bases at J, with 17 bases between the two ends. The germline CDR1 and CDR2 sequences are MNHNY and SVGAGI (reference sequence). The chain's CDR3 is CASSCSVRAAYNEQFF. In nucleotides, the CDR3 is TGTGCCAGCAGTTGCTCGGTGAGGGCGGCGTACAATGAGCAGTTCTTC.

V gene TRBV2 combines with J gene TRBJ1-2; 10 nucleotides agree with TRBD1. V gave up 8 bases and J gave up 0 bases; unmatched junction bases: 6. From germline, CDR1 is SNHLY and CDR2 FYNNEI. This CDR3 is built from 15 residues. For the CDR3, the DNA is TGTGCCAGCGGGACGACAGGGGGCCCTAACTATGGCTACACCTTC. As protein: CASGTTGGPNYGYTF.

The V call is TRBV4-2, the J call TRBJ2-7; 11 bases agree with TRBD1. Germline-derived CDR1 and CDR2 are LGHNA and YNFKEQ. The CDR3 extends over 17 amino acids. V was clipped by 4 bases and J by 7 bases; unmatched bases: 15. Here the CDR3 reads CASSPREGQGVSNEQYF. DNA for the CDR3: TGTGCCAGCAGCCCCAGGGAGGGACAGGGGGTCTCCAATGAGCAGTACTTC.

The chain links TRBV7-9 to TRBJ2-5; D may be TRBD1 (6 bases). V shed 7 bases and J shed 3 bases, with 18 bases lying between them. Looked up from germline, CDR1 is SEHNR and CDR2 is FQNEAQ (reference sequence). The CDR3 totals 15 residues. CDR3 amino acids: CASTKGGSSKETQYF. The CDR3 DNA is TGTGCCAGCACCAAAGGGGGTAGTAGTAAAGAGACCCAGTACTTC.

In its sample, this clonotype was seen a few times. The CDR3 DNA sequence: TGTGCCACCAGTGATTCCGGGACAGACAGGGAGACCCAGTACTTC. It yields the protein CATSDSGTDRETQYF. This rearrangement joins TRBV24-1 to TRBJ2-5, with 7 bases identical to TRBD1. Unmatched junction bases numbered 7, after V lost 2 bases and J lost 5 bases. Germline V gene sequence: CDR1 KGHDR, CDR2 SFDVKD. This CDR3 region has 15 residues.

The chain carries TRBV23-1 and TRBJ2-7, with D unresolved. TRBV23-1 is noted as an ORF with a role that remains uncertain. The V and J ends lost 2 bases and 0 bases respectively, with 11 bases between them. There are 15 residues in the CDR3. Here the CDR3 reads CASSQPQAASYEQYF. The CDR3 DNA follows: TGCGCCAGCAGTCAACCGCAGGCAGCCTCCTACGAGCAGTACTTC.

The genes are TRBV5-1 and TRBJ2-7; D might be TRBD1 (6 bases). V was clipped by 0 bases and J by 3 bases, with 10 bases between them. CDR1 and CDR2 from the germline V gene are SGHRS and YFSETQ. CDR3 length: 14 residues. CDR3 region: CASSLGTVHYEQYF. The CDR3 coding sequence is TGCGCCAGCAGCTTGGGGACAGTACACTACGAGCAGTACTTC.

The sample holds one count of this clonotype. At one of its ends the junction is not consistent with the germline gene, which may arise from a read error. The V call is TRBV9, the J call TRBJ2-1, with 10 bases matching TRBD2. CDR1 and CDR2 from the germline V gene are SGDLS and YYNGEE. This CDR3 is 15 amino acids long. CDR3 nucleotide sequence: TGTGCCAGCAGCGTAATGGGGACTAGCGAGAGAGAGCTGTTCTTC. It codes for CASSVMGTSERELFF.

In regard to this clonotype: An end of the junction does not agree with germline; a read error may underlie this. V and J are TRBV12-3 or TRBV12-4 and TRBJ2-3; 8 bases align to TRBD2. The CDR3 runs to 16 residues. As DNA, the CDR3 is TGTGCCAGCAGTTTGAAAGCGGGAGTGGGCACAGATGCGCAGTATTTT. Encoded protein: CASSLKAGVGTDAQYF.

This clonotype was counted a few times. The chain couples TRBV14 to TRBJ1-2; possibly TRBD1 for D (6 bases). V was trimmed by 6 bases and J by 4 bases, leaving 12 bases between them. The length of the CDR3 is 13 residues. The germline V gene has CDR1 SGHDN and CDR2 FVKESK. DNA of the CDR3: TGTGCCAGCAGTCCCGGGACATTCTATGGCTACACCTTC. The encoded protein is CASSPGTFYGYTF.

V and J are TRBV20-1 and TRBJ1-5; D not certain. This CDR3 region has 16 residues. V was clipped by 5 bases and J by 2 bases, with 19 bases between them. Per germline, CDR1 DFQATT and CDR2 SNEGSKA (reference sequence). The CDR3, as DNA: TGCAGTGCTTCCAACACACAGACCGGAGGCAATCAGCCCCAGCATTTT. Amino acid sequence: CSASNTQTGGNQPQHF.

This clonotype was observed a few times. The rearrangement uses TRBV10-3 and TRBJ2-3; TRBD2 matches 7 bases. CDR3 length: 15 amino acids. V dropped 4 bases and J dropped 2; count of bases not matched to a gene: 6. Germline CDR1 ENHRY, CDR2 SYGVKD. CDR3 in DNA: TGTGCCATCAGTGGTGGCGGGGGATTCACAGATACGCAGTATTTT. It encodes CAISGGGGFTDTQYF.